The present T cell receptor beta chain was sequenced within a study of T cells expressing NK-cell markers. Study summary: Investigators obtained TCR beta repertoires from sorted CD3+CD56+NKG2C+, CD3+CD56+NKG2C- and CD3+CD56-NKG2C+ T cells. Seven of the eight sequenced donors were classified as HCMV-seropositive, and one was classified as seronegative.

The CDR3 extends over 16 amino acids. The germline V gene encodes CDR1 SQVTM and CDR2 ANQGSEA. UMI-tagged 5'RACE template switching yielded the TCR beta cDNA. Reanalyzing the 5' RACE reads, TCRdb keeps one entry per CDR3 protein, without DNA. The sample data list about 120,000 distinct CDR3 sequences. The sequence derives from a woman between 18 and 75 years old in good health. V usage is TRBV29-1 and J usage is TRBJ1-3. The sequencing sample was made of blood T cells: a sorted CD56 or NKG2C T cell subset, CD4+ or CD8+ T cells, or bulk PBMC T cells (not recorded which). This chain's CDR3 is CSPKPDGDKPGNTIYF.